The source of this T cell receptor beta chain is a study of persistence of HIV-infected CD4 T cells. Study as a whole: Isolated cells were CMV- and HIV-1 Gag-responding CD4+ T cells. Study observations and caveats: Degenerate expanded CDR3beta sequences were enriched among CMV- and Gag-responding cells.

The stimulus was an HIV-1 Gag 15-mer peptide pool, around 1.1 ug/peptide/mL. Memory cells lacking CD40L and CD69 with high CD45RO were sorted. Donors were HIV-1-infected adults who began suppressive ART during chronic infection. Details on this clone: Its antigen remains unidentified.

The libraries were made with immunoSEQ version 4 in survey mode. Template was genomic DNA at around 9.3 ng/uL, with up to 1 ug used per sample. Clones were read by immunoSEQ multiplex PCR, and TCRdb kept only the in-frame ones, dropping some. The sample shows over 60,000 clones, over 60% of them seen only once. Trimming at V came to 8 bases and at J to 4 bases, leaving 4 bases not matched to a gene. This CDR3 is 12 amino acids long. Germline-derived CDR1 and CDR2 are MNHEY and SVGAGI. This chain uses TRBV6-5 with TRBJ2-7; 8 bases match TRBD1. Sequencing was performed on CD4+ T cells sorted from PBMCs after roughly 19-hour stimulation, taken from a patient who received antiretroviral therapy. This sequence was found in an adult man with HIV who was CMV-seropositive. As DNA, the CDR3 is TGTGCCAGCCGGAGACAGGGGTACGAGCAGTACTTC. Translation: CASRRQGYEQYF.